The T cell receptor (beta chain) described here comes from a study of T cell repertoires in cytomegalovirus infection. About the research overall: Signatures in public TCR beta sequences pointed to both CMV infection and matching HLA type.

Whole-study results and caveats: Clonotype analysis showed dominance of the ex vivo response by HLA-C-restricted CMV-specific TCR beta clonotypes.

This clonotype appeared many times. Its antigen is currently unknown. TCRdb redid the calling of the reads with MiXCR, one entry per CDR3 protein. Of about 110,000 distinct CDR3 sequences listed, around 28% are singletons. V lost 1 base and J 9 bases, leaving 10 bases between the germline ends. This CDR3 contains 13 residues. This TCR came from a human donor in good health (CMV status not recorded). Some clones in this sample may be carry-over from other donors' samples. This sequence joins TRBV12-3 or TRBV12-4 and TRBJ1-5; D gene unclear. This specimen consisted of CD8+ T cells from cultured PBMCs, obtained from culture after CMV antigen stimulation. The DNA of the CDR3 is TGTGCCAGCAGTTTAGGCTTTATAGCGCCCCAGCATTTT. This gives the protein CASSLGFIAPQHF.